This TCR beta chain emerged from a study of blood T cell repertoires in COVID-19. Per germline, CDR1 SGHVS and CDR2 FQNEAQ. The CDR3 is 15 amino acids. V was shortened by 3 bases and J by 3 bases, with 14 bases between the two germline ends. Assay used: immunoSEQ multiplex PCR; TCRdb lists only in-frame clones, some missing. Among 98,000 or so clones listed, around 86% were seen once. Source material: peripheral blood. The sequence was obtained from a man in his fifties or sixties with acute or convalescent COVID-19. The chain couples TRBV7-8 to TRBJ1-1; D not resolved. CDR3 nucleotide sequence: TGTGCCAGCAGCTTGCTGGGAGGGCGGGACACTGAAGCTTTCTTT. Protein product: CASSLLGGRDTEAFF.